The sequence of this T cell receptor beta chain was determined in a study of CD4 T cells in relation to SARS-CoV-2 and coronaviruses. Study at large: TCR beta CDR3s were sequenced after roughly 10-day antigen culture of PBMCs. General observations from the study: The cross-reactivity analysis covered only spike protein, not other viral proteins. Monoreactive clones expanded significantly more to SARS-CoV-2 than crossreactive clones did.

Unexposed donor CD4+ T cells date from 2011-2018, before the COVID-19 pandemic. After less than 11 days of culture, CD4+ T cells were isolated. Comments on this clone: Its antigen is not known.

Trimming removed 3 bases at V and 5 bases at J, with 3 bases between. Per the germline V gene, CDR1 is KGHDR and CDR2 is SFDVKD. The CDR3 extends over 11 amino acids. Only in-frame clones appear in the TCRdb table, and some are missing; sequencing was by immunoSEQ multiplex PCR. The sample contains some 21,000 clones, 74% of which appear only once. The specimen was CD4+ T cells from PBMCs, cultured in vitro. This TCR was recovered from a human donor in good health. The V gene is TRBV24-1, the J gene TRBJ2-5; unclear D gene. The CDR3 reads CATSDRETQYF. CDR3 DNA: TGTGCCACCAGTGATCGGGAGACCCAGTACTTC.